The sequence of this T cell receptor (beta chain) was determined in a study of shared clonotypes between healthy human individuals. General observations from the study: It was the few donors that limited the genetic and exposure-history diversity represented.

The CDR3 has 16 residues. V shed 5 bases, J shed 2 bases, and the junction held 9 bases outside the gene matches. Germline V gene data show CDR1 as MDHEN and CDR2 as SYDVKM. This clone has a handful of counts. The antigen is undetermined. Each subset's genomic DNA was shared equally among a number of immunoSEQ plates. Some clones are missing from TCRdb's copy, which holds only in-frame ones; the method was immunoSEQ multiplex PCR. The repertoire holds about 490,000 clones, with 79% as singletons. The specimen was PBMCs. This sequence joins TRBV28 and TRBJ1-1; 9 nucleotides line up with TRBD1. The receptor was isolated from a woman aged 40 to 50 in good health. Some clones in this sample may be carry-over from other donors' samples. The CDR3 here is CASSPGTGRSNTEAFF. Written as DNA, the CDR3 is TGTGCCAGCAGTCCCGGGACAGGGAGGAGCAACACTGAAGCTTTCTTT.